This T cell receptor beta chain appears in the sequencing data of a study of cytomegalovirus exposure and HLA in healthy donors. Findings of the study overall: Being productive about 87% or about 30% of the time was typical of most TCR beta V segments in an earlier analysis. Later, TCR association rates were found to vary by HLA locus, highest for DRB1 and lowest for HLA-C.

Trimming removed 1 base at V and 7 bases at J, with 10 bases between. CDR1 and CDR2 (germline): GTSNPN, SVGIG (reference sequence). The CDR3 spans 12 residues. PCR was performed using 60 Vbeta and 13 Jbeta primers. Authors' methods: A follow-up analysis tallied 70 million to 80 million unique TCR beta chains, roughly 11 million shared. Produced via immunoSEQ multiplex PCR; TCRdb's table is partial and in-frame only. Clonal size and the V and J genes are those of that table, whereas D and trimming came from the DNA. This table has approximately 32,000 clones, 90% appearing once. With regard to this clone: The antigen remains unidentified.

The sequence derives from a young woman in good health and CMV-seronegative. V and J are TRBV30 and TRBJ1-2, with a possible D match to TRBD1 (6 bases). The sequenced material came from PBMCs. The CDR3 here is CAWSAQGPGYTF. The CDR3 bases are TGTGCCTGGAGTGCCCAGGGGCCTGGCTACACCTTC. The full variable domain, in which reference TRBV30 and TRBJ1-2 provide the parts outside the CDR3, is SQTIHQWPATLVQPVGSPLSLECTVEGTSNPNLYWYRQAAGRGLQLLFYSVGIGQISSEVPQNLSASRPQDRQFILSSKKLLLSDSGFYLCAWSAQGPGYTFGSGTRLTVV.